This T cell receptor beta chain was sequenced in a study of cytotoxic CD8 clonotypes in ibrutinib-treated CLL. About the study: The cohort had ten to eleven relapsed/refractory and 15 treatment-naive patients, some 18 IGHV unmutated. Sequenced samples delivered averages of 250,000 to 300,000 productive templates and around 94,000 productive rearrangements.

General observations from the study: The study found public clonotypes uncommon, contracting or stable on treatment. Clonality at baseline surpassed age-matched healthy donors and tracked circulating CD8+ T-cell counts.

The repertoire was sequenced with immunoSEQ multiplex PCR; TCRdb's copy has only in-frame clones and lacks some. The sample has 300,000 or so clones, 67% seen once. CDR1 is SGHVS and CDR2 is FNYEAQ in the germline V gene. V dropped 2 bases and J dropped 6 bases, with 19 bases sitting between them. The CDR3 spans 16 residues. Comments on this clone: Its antigen is not identified.

This material consisted of PBMCs, taken after 36 months of ibrutinib treatment. The chain couples TRBV7-6 to TRBJ1-2; a possible D gene is TRBD1 (5 bases). This clonotype originated in a human donor with chronic lymphocytic leukemia. The CDR3, as DNA: TGTGCCAGCAGCTTACGATCCGGTCGGGGCCCGGATGGCTACACCTTC. Its translation: CASSLRSGRGPDGYTF.